Following are 29 T cell receptor beta chains from one sample sequenced in a study of T cells expressing NK-cell markers. One entry per CDR3 protein, without DNA, is what TCRdb gives after re-calling the 5' RACE reads. This sample's clone table lists about 260,000 distinct CDR3 sequences. The specimen was blood T cells: a sorted CD56 or NKG2C T cell subset, CD4+ or CD8+ T cells, or bulk PBMC T cells (not recorded which). Receptor source: a man in his late teens or twenties in good health.

V usage is TRBV12-3 or TRBV12-4 and J usage is TRBJ2-2. CDR3 size: 11 residues. CDR3: CATSNTGELFF.

The rearrangement joins TRBV12-3 or TRBV12-4 to TRBJ1-5; the TCRdb D gene call, TRBD1, has no DNA to confirm it. There are 16 residues in the CDR3. CDR3 in amino acids: CASSPRQGLSNQPQHF.

The rearrangement links TRBV18 to TRBJ2-1. The CDR3 extends over 16 amino acids. CDR1 and CDR2 (germline): KGHSH, LQKENI. CDR3 region: CASSPPGFNSYNEQFF.

CDR3 sequence reads: CASSAGRWRKYEQYF. V and J are TRBV25-1 and TRBJ2-7; TCRdb's D gene call, TRBD1, goes unchecked for lack of DNA. This CDR3 is 15 amino acids long. Germline V gene lookup returns CDR1 MGHDK and CDR2 SYGVNS.

The genes are TRBV7-2 and TRBJ1-2. The germline CDR1 and CDR2 sequences are SGHTA and FQGNSA. The CDR3 length is 13 residues. CDR3 sequence: CASSPDVNYGYTF. Filled out from reference TRBV7-2 and TRBJ1-2, the complete variable domain reads GAGVSQSPSNKVTEKGKDVELRCDPISGHTALYWYRQSLGQGLEFLIYFQGNSAPDKSGLPSDRFSAERTGGSVSTLTIQRTQQEDSAVYLCASSPDVNYGYTFGSGTRLTVV.

This chain links TRBV2 with TRBJ2-3; TCRdb's D gene call, TRBD1, goes unchecked for lack of DNA. The germline gives CDR1 SNHLY, CDR2 FYNNEI. The CDR3 sequence is 15 residues long. CDR3 protein: CASSELRGTTDTQYF.

The rearrangement links TRBV24-1 to TRBJ2-3; TCRdb outputs TRBD2, but without DNA this stays unchecked. This CDR3 has 15 amino acids. Germline V gene sequence: CDR1 KGHDR, CDR2 SFDVKD. CDR3 amino acids: CATSDYSGTSDTQYF.

The chain links TRBV10-3 to TRBJ1-1. The CDR3 is 15 residues long. CDR1 ENHRY and CDR2 SYGVKD come from the germline V gene. The CDR3 region is CAISGDGTLNTEAFF.

V and J are TRBV5-1 and TRBJ2-3. The germline gives CDR1 SGHRS, CDR2 YFSETQ. The CDR3 sequence is 11 residues long. The CDR3 is CASSLSDTQYF.

V is TRBV11-3 and J is TRBJ1-6; no DNA is available, so the TRBD1 call from TCRdb remains unchecked. The CDR3 contains 14 residues. Germline V lookup: CDR1 SGHNT, CDR2 YENEEA. The CDR3 reads CASSTGQINSPLHF.

V is TRBV24-1 and J is TRBJ2-3; TCRdb names TRBD2, which stays unverified in the absence of DNA. Germline lookup yields CDR1 KGHDR and CDR2 SFDVKD. The length of the CDR3 is 20 residues. CDR3: CATSDLAASGAGLRTDTQYF.

The chain joins TRBV12-3 or TRBV12-4 to TRBJ1-2; TCRdb outputs TRBD1, but without DNA this stays unchecked. The CDR3 spans 12 residues. Here the CDR3 reads CASRTGWDGYTF.

The J gene is TRBJ2-1, the V gene TRBV25-1; TCRdb lists TRBD2, though no DNA is available to test this call. Per germline, CDR1 MGHDK and CDR2 SYGVNS. The CDR3 is 15 residues long. The CDR3 region is CASSESLVPYNEQFF.

The V call is TRBV5-1, the J call TRBJ1-4; TCRdb's D call of TRBD1 is untestable without DNA. Germline values: CDR1 SGHRS, CDR2 YFSETQ. CDR3 length equals 13 residues. CDR3 protein: CASSFGPREKLFF.

The rearrangement uses TRBV6-1 and TRBJ2-2. The CDR3 is 18 amino acids. Germline values: CDR1 MNHNS, CDR2 SASEGT. Here the CDR3 reads CASSRIAALLANTGELFF.

This sequence joins TRBV5-1 and TRBJ2-5; lacking DNA, the TRBD1 call made by TCRdb goes unchecked. Looked up from germline, CDR1 is SGHRS and CDR2 is YFSETQ. The CDR3 has 16 residues. This CDR3 reads CASSHSNRSRRATQYF.

This chain uses TRBV20-1 with TRBJ2-3; the D call of TRBD2 rests on TCRdb alone, since no DNA is present to check it. The germline V gene has CDR1 DFQATT and CDR2 SNEGSKA (reference sequence). The CDR3 runs to 13 residues. CDR3 loop: CSAIGGNGDTQYF.

The chain recombines TRBV3-1 with TRBJ1-2; TCRdb's D gene call, TRBD1, goes unchecked for lack of DNA. CDR3 size: 13 residues. Per germline, CDR1 LGHDT and CDR2 YNNKEL (reference sequence). The CDR3 reads CASSQGTPGGYTF.

The chain has TRBV2 and TRBJ2-6; TCRdb lists TRBD2, though no DNA is available to test this call. The CDR3 has 17 amino acids. Per germline, CDR1 SNHLY and CDR2 FYNNEI. CDR3 sequence reads: CASSGGTSSFGANVLTF.

The rearrangement uses TRBV7-2 and TRBJ2-1; TCRdb picks TRBD1, but there is no DNA to check that call. This CDR3 region has 17 residues. CDR1 and CDR2 from the germline V gene are SGHTA and FQGNSA. This CDR3 reads CASSLRGDRGGLNEQFF.

V usage is TRBV9 and J usage is TRBJ2-3. This CDR3 spans 18 amino acids. CDR1 and CDR2 (germline): SGDLS, YYNGEE. The CDR3 region is CASSPRRRTGIIPDTQYF.

V is TRBV12-3 or TRBV12-4 and J is TRBJ2-5; TCRdb indicates TRBD2, and absent DNA this call remains unverified. This CDR3 contains 16 residues. CDR3 sequence reads: CASSPASGRAGETQYF.

V usage is TRBV29-1 and J usage is TRBJ2-5; TCRdb returns TRBD1, unconfirmable since there is no DNA. The germline V gene encodes CDR1 SQVTM and CDR2 ANQGSEA. The CDR3 has 13 amino acids. CDR3 residues: CSTYYRGRGTQYF.

The chain uses TRBV7-2 and TRBJ2-5; TCRdb names TRBD1, which stays unverified in the absence of DNA. Germline-derived CDR1 and CDR2 are SGHTA and FQGNSA. The CDR3 has 16 residues. This chain's CDR3 is CASSLEGGRGWETQYF.

The chain employs TRBV5-6 and TRBJ2-7. Germline V gene lookup returns CDR1 SGHDT and CDR2 YYEEEE. The CDR3 has 13 residues. CDR3 sequence: CASSSSAEYEQYF.

This chain joins TRBV29-1 and TRBJ1-2; TCRdb's D call, TRBD1, is unchecked because there is no DNA. Germline V gives CDR1 SQVTM, CDR2 ANQGSEA. The CDR3 is 13 amino acids. CDR3 amino acids: CSVENRQEHGYTF. The whole variable domain, remainder taken from reference TRBV29-1 and TRBJ1-2, is SAVISQKPSRDICQRGTSLTIQCQVDSQVTMMFWYRQQPGQSLTLIATANQGSEATYESGFVIDKFPISRPNLTFSTLTVSNMSPEDSSIYLCSVENRQEHGYTFGSGTRLTVV.

The V gene is TRBV12-3 or TRBV12-4, the J gene TRBJ2-2; TCRdb's D gene call, TRBD1, goes unchecked for lack of DNA. The CDR3 length is 17 residues. The CDR3: CASSLRAGTGRSGELFF.

V and J are TRBV10-2 and TRBJ2-2. CDR1 WSHSY and CDR2 SAAADI come from the germline V gene. The CDR3 loop spans 14 amino acids. The chain's CDR3 is CASLHLANTGELFF.

The chain uses TRBV20-1 and TRBJ2-5; the D gene TCRdb calls, TRBD2, cannot be checked with no DNA. CDR1 and CDR2 (germline): DFQATT, SNEGSKA (reference sequence). The CDR3 has 14 residues. The CDR3 is CSAIGGIGQETQYF.